This is a list of T cell receptor beta chains from one sample in a study of cytomegalovirus exposure and HLA in healthy donors. The repertoire was sequenced with immunoSEQ multiplex PCR; TCRdb's copy has only in-frame clones and lacks some. The sample holds 120,000 or so clones; about 76% are singletons and the top ten take 30%. Sequences were obtained from PBMCs. The receptors stem from a man aged 55 to 70 in good health and CMV-seropositive. CDR3s include the opening cysteine and the closing phenylalanine or tryptophan. D genes are given only for firm matches. The size of a clone is reported for some rows only, either as once, few or many, or as a class for expanded clones.

D	V	J	size	DNA	CDR3
-	TRBV6-5	TRBJ2-7	-	TGTGCCAGCAGTTTAAGGAGCTCCTACGAGCAGTACTTC	CASSLRSSYEQYF
TRBD1	TRBV7-7	TRBJ2-1	medium-sized	TGTGCTAGCAGCTTCGGACAGGCTATCCTCAATGAGCAGTTCTTC	CASSFGQAILNEQFF
-	TRBV18	TRBJ2-7	once	TGTGCCAGCTCACCTATGCAGGGCCCCTACGAGCAGTACTTC	CASSPMQGPYEQYF
-	TRBV11-2	TRBJ1-4	-	TGTGCCAGCAGCTTAAGTCGGGGGGCTCCCCTTCTTAATGAAAAACTGTTTTTT	CASSLSRGAPLLNEKLFF
TRBD1	TRBV5-1	TRBJ1-6	-	TGCGCCAGCTCGCCCACGGGACAGGCCTATAATTCACCCCTCCACTTT	CASSPTGQAYNSPLHF
-	TRBV10-3	TRBJ2-7	-	TGTGCCATCAGTACCCGGGACTTTCCCTACGAGCAGTACTTC	CAISTRDFPYEQYF
-	TRBV5-1	TRBJ1-5	once	TGCGCCAGCAGCTCCCTGGGGGGAAATCAGCCCCAGCATTTT	CASSSLGGNQPQHF
TRBD2	TRBV18	TRBJ2-7	once	TGTGCCAGCTCACCGTCACGATGGACTAGCGGGAGGGCCTACGAGCAGTACTTC	CASSPSRWTSGRAYEQYF
-	TRBV29-1	TRBJ1-1	-	TGCAGCGTTGTCCCAGGGAACACTGAAGCTTTCTTT	CSVVPGNTEAFF
TRBD2	TRBV7-2	TRBJ2-7	-	TGTGCCAGCAGCCCAGGACCGACTAGCGCTTACGAGCAGTACTTC	CASSPGPTSAYEQYF
-	TRBV6-6	TRBJ2-7	few	TGTGCCAGCAGTTATCCGGGTAGCTCCTACGAGCAGTACTTC	CASSYPGSSYEQYF
TRBD1	TRBV30	TRBJ1-1	few	TGTGCCTGGAGTAGGAAGGGACAGATGAACACTGAAGCTTTCTTT	CAWSRKGQMNTEAFF
TRBD2	TRBV10-3	TRBJ2-2	few	TGTGCCATCAGTGAGACTCGACTAGCGGGAGAACCCGGGGAGCTGTTTTTT	CAISETRLAGEPGELFF
TRBD1	TRBV10-3	TRBJ1-6	-	TGTGCCATCAGTGATGGGACAGGTTATTCACCCCTCCACTTT	CAISDGTGYSPLHF
-	TRBV6-5	TRBJ1-1	-	TGTGCCAGCGGGCTGCCAACTGAAGCTTTCTTT	CASGLPTEAFF
-	TRBV6-6	TRBJ1-2	few	TGTGCCAGCAGTTACTCGAGGGATCGAGGCTACACCTTC	CASSYSRDRGYTF
-	TRBV9	TRBJ1-3	few	TGTGCCAGCAGCGGGCGGGTGCAAGGAAACACCATATATTTT	CASSGRVQGNTIYF
TRBD1	TRBV11-2	TRBJ2-3	-	TGTGCCAGCAGCACGACAGGGTATGCAGATACGCAGTATTTT	CASSTTGYADTQYF
-	TRBV2	TRBJ2-3	-	TGTGCCAGCATAAGGTTCGAGGTTCCAGATACGCAGTATTTT	CASIRFEVPDTQYF
-	TRBV5-1	TRBJ2-2	-	TGCGCCAGCAGCGATCAGGGGCAGGGCGGGGAGCTGTTTTTT	CASSDQGQGGELFF
-	TRBV27	TRBJ2-7	-	TGTGCCAGCAGTTGGAGGGGGCTCAACGAGCAGTACTTC	CASSWRGLNEQYF
-	TRBV5-4	TRBJ1-3	few	TGTGCCAGCAGCCTAGGGCAGGGAATACATACTGGAAACACCATATATTTT	CASSLGQGIHTGNTIYF
-	TRBV20-1	TRBJ1-1	-	TGCAGTGCTGTTGACACCGAAGCTTTCTTT	CSAVDTEAFF
-	TRBV7-9	TRBJ2-7	-	TGTGCCAGCAGCTTAAACGTTGGACAATACGAGCAGTACTTC	CASSLNVGQYEQYF
-	TRBV18	TRBJ1-1	once	TGTGCCAGCTCATCACTTCAGGGAAGGACTGAAGCTTTCTTT	CASSSLQGRTEAFF
-	TRBV7-3	TRBJ1-1	-	TGTGCCAGCAGCTTAACTCAGGGAGGTACGGCTTTCTTT	CASSLTQGGTAFF
-	TRBV9	TRBJ1-2	-	TGTGCCAGCAGCGTAGGAATTGGGCAGGCGGGGGACTATGGCTACACCTTC	CASSVGIGQAGDYGYTF
-	TRBV2	TRBJ2-5	-	TGTGCCAGCAGTGAAGGGCGGGAAGAGACCCAGTACTTC	CASSEGREETQYF
-	TRBV5-3	TRBJ1-6	-	TGTGCCAGAAGTCCGCGGGGGGAAAGGCATAATTCACCCCTCCACTTT	CARSPRGERHNSPLHF
-	TRBV5-1	TRBJ2-3	-	TGCGCCAGCAGCTTCCGGACTCCTGACACAGATACGCAGTATTTT	CASSFRTPDTDTQYF
TRBD1	TRBV7-9	TRBJ1-1	few	TGTGCCAGCAGCTCCCTTCCCAGGAGAGGGGGCCGCACTGAAGCTTTCTTT	CASSSLPRRGGRTEAFF
-	TRBV9	TRBJ1-1	-	TGTGCCAGCAGCATGGGACACAGGAACACTGAAGCTTTCTTT	CASSMGHRNTEAFF
TRBD1	TRBV2	TRBJ1-4	-	TGTGCCAGCATTCTGGACAGGGGCGGAGAAAAACTGTTTTTT	CASILDRGGEKLFF
-	TRBV5-5	TRBJ2-5	few	TGTGCCAGCAGCAGGGGTAAGGAGACCCAGTACTTC	CASSRGKETQYF
TRBD2	TRBV5-1	TRBJ2-7	-	TGCGCCAGCAGATTTCTAGCGGGAGAGACCTACGAGCAGTACTTC	CASRFLAGETYEQYF
TRBD2	TRBV5-4	TRBJ2-4	-	TGTGCCAGCAGCATCGCGACTAGCGGGGTGGGGGGAAACATTCAGTACTTC	CASSIATSGVGGNIQYF
-	TRBV21-1	TRBJ2-1	-	TGTGCCAGCAGCAAAGTAGGGACAGGGGGCGCGTTCGGACAGTACAATGAGCAGTTCTTC	CASSKVGTGGAFGQYNEQFF
TRBD1	TRBV7-8	TRBJ1-5	-	TGTGCCAGCAGCTTAGTCCCACCCAGGGGGCCAGAAAATAGCAATCAGCCCCAGCATTTT	CASSLVPPRGPENSNQPQHF
-	TRBV9	TRBJ1-4	-	TGTGCCAGCAGCCCCCGGGCGGGGATCAATGAAAAACTGTTTTTT	CASSPRAGINEKLFF
-	TRBV7-2	TRBJ2-3	-	TGTGCCAGCAGTCGGTTCGATACGCAGTATTTT	CASSRFDTQYF
-	TRBV6-1	TRBJ2-5	-	TGTGCCAGCAGTTCAGAAGGGGGGAGGGGGACCCAGTACTTC	CASSSEGGRGTQYF
TRBD1	TRBV5-1	TRBJ2-3	-	TGCGCCAGCAGCTTGGTATGGGGGGACAGGGGTGAAGATACGCAGTATTTT	CASSLVWGDRGEDTQYF
TRBD1	TRBV30	TRBJ1-2	-	TGTGCCTGGAGCCTTCCCGGGACAGGGGCGGGTGGCTACACCTTC	CAWSLPGTGAGGYTF
TRBD2	TRBV7-8	TRBJ2-7	-	TGTGCCAGCACCTTGGCCGGGACTAGCTCCAACGAGCAGTACTTC	CASTLAGTSSNEQYF
-	TRBV18	TRBJ2-7	once	TGTGCCAGCTCAGTGGACAGCCTCTCCTACGAGCAGTACTTC	CASSVDSLSYEQYF
-	TRBV2	TRBJ1-1	-	TGTGCCAGCAGTGACGTTTCGCGGTGGACTGAAGCTTTCTTT	CASSDVSRWTEAFF
-	TRBV2	TRBJ1-2	-	TGTGCCAGCAGGGTTGACAGTGGCTACACCTTC	CASRVDSGYTF
TRBD1	TRBV14	TRBJ1-4	-	TGTGCCAGCAGCCAAGAGATGACAGGGGGTGAAAAACTGTTTTTT	CASSQEMTGGEKLFF
-	TRBV2	TRBJ1-1	few	TGTGCCAGCAGGCCGACAGTGAACACTGAAGCTTTCTTT	CASRPTVNTEAFF
-	TRBV6-5	TRBJ1-6	-	TGTGCCAGCAGTCCACGTCGGGACAATTATTCACCCCTCCACTTT	CASSPRRDNYSPLHF
-	TRBV21-1	TRBJ1-3	few	TGTGCCAGCAGCAAAGATGTTGAGGATTCAAGAAACACCATATATTTT	CASSKDVEDSRNTIYF